A selection of T cell receptor beta chains follows, all from one sample in a study of early T cells in non-severe SARS-CoV-2 infection. From the 5' RACE reads, TCRdb called clonotypes with MiXCR, one entry per CDR3 protein. The sample has around 110,000 distinct CDR3 sequences, 8.5% to 14% seen once. Material: whole blood. The receptor source for this set is an adult who was a healthcare worker with PCR-confirmed SARS-CoV-2 infection or an uninfected control (not recorded which). Each CDR3 is given with its conserved first and last residue. A D gene is named only where the DNA matches it firmly. The size of a clone is reported for some rows only, either as once, few or many, or as a class for expanded clones.

cdr3_aa,cdr3_nt,v_call,cdr3_length,d_call,j_call,clone_size
CARSSRGGMNTEAFF,TGTGCCAGAAGCTCCAGGGGAGGTATGAACACTGAAGCTTTCTTT,TRBV7-9,15,.,TRBJ1-1,.
CASSLVGYSNQPQHF,TGTGCCAGCAGCCTGGTCGGGTATAGCAATCAGCCCCAGCATTTT,TRBV7-2,15,.,TRBJ1-5,.
CASSLEPDTQYF,TGTGCCAGCAGTCTAGAGCCAGATACGCAGTATTTT,TRBV6-2/TRBV6-3,12,.,TRBJ2-3,many
CASSLGPNTGELFF,TGTGCCAGCAGCCTAGGGCCGAACACCGGGGAGCTGTTTTTT,TRBV3-1,14,.,TRBJ2-2,many
CASSLSGSSPSSYEQYF,TGTGCCAGCAGTTTAAGCGGGAGCAGCCCCTCCTCCTACGAGCAGTACTTC,TRBV28,17,TRBD2,TRBJ2-7,.
CASSLVQGQNTEAFF,TGCGCCAGCAGCTTGGTTCAGGGGCAGAACACTGAAGCTTTCTTT,TRBV5-1,15,.,TRBJ1-1,many
CASSSDRGLQPQHF,TGTGCCAGCAGTTCAGACAGGGGACTTCAGCCCCAGCATTTT,TRBV12-3/TRBV12-4,14,TRBD1,TRBJ1-5,many
CASSLSGTGDEQYF,TGCGCCAGCAGCCTATCCGGGACAGGGGACGAGCAGTACTTC,TRBV5-1,14,TRBD1,TRBJ2-7,.
CSVDISGANVLTF,TGCAGCGTTGACATTTCTGGGGCCAACGTCCTGACTTTC,TRBV29-1,13,.,TRBJ2-6,few
CSVGLWGTTYTSTDTQYF,TGCAGCGTTGGGCTTTGGGGGACTACCTACACTAGCACAGATACGCAGTATTTT,TRBV29-1,18,TRBD2,TRBJ2-3,many
CASSLTGVDEKLFF,TGTGCCAGCAGCTTGACAGGGGTGGATGAAAAACTGTTTTTT,TRBV5-5,14,TRBD1,TRBJ1-4,many
CASSPNTGTEAFF,TGTGCCAGCTCACCTAATACTGGCACTGAAGCTTTCTTT,TRBV18,13,.,TRBJ1-1,.
CASSPDRAVGELFF,TGTGCCAGCAGCCCTGACCGGGCGGTCGGGGAGCTGTTTTTT,TRBV3-1,14,.,TRBJ2-2,many
CASSLQNFYEQYF,TGTGCCAGCAGTCTACAAAACTTCTACGAGCAGTACTTC,TRBV6-1,13,.,TRBJ2-7,many
CASSFNRGTTEAFF,TGTGCCAGCAGCTTCAACAGGGGAACCACTGAAGCTTTCTTT,TRBV28,14,TRBD1,TRBJ1-1,many
CASSHGAGGVQETQYF,TGTGCCAGCAGCCATGGTGCGGGAGGGGTACAAGAGACCCAGTACTTC,TRBV4-2,16,TRBD2,TRBJ2-5,.
CASSPPGLGSSYNEQFF,TGTGCCAGCTCACCCCCGGGACTAGGGAGCTCCTACAATGAGCAGTTCTTC,TRBV18,17,TRBD2,TRBJ2-1,.
CASSPSNQPQHF,TGTGCCAGCTCACCTAGCAATCAGCCCCAGCATTTT,TRBV18,12,.,TRBJ1-5,many
CASRENHSGEQYF,TGTGCCAGCAGGGAGAACCACTCGGGGGAGCAGTACTTC,TRBV6-6,13,.,TRBJ2-7,few
CASRTDIYNEQFF,TGTGCCAGCAGGACGGACATTTACAATGAGCAGTTCTTC,TRBV28,13,.,TRBJ2-1,.
CASRDPQGPMDTQYF,TGTGCCAGCAGGGACCCACAGGGCCCGATGGATACGCAGTATTTT,TRBV28,15,.,TRBJ2-3,.
CASSSLGSSYEQYF,TGTGCCAGCAGCTCCCTCGGGAGCTCCTACGAGCAGTACTTC,TRBV11-2,14,.,TRBJ2-7,many
CSWEQGGNIQYF,TGCAGTTGGGAACAGGGAGGAAACATTCAGTACTTC,TRBV20-1,12,.,TRBJ2-4,many
CASSPRAGPSIDTQYF,TGTGCCAGCAGCCCTCGAGCGGGACCTAGCATAGATACGCAGTATTTT,TRBV11-2,16,TRBD2,TRBJ2-3,.
CASSPPGQGRGNEQFF,TGTGCCAGCTCACCACCGGGACAGGGAAGAGGAAATGAGCAGTTCTTC,TRBV18,16,TRBD1,TRBJ2-1,.
CASSKPGQGEETQYF,TGCGCCAGCAGCAAACCGGGACAGGGGGAAGAGACCCAGTACTTC,TRBV10-2,15,TRBD1,TRBJ2-5,few
CASSRDRGTVGEQFF,TGTGCCAGCAGCCGGGACAGGGGAACAGTTGGTGAGCAGTTCTTC,TRBV7-9,15,TRBD1,TRBJ2-1,many
CASSLVRLPYEQYF,TGTGCCAGCAGCTTAGTCCGGTTGCCCTACGAGCAGTACTTC,TRBV11-2,14,.,TRBJ2-7,many
CASRPQPGSSQVLTF,TGTGCCAGTCGCCCACAGCCGGGATCGTCGCAAGTCCTGACTTTC,TRBV19,15,.,TRBJ2-6,.
CASSEAGGSQETQYF,TGTGCCAGCAGTGAAGCGGGGGGATCCCAAGAGACCCAGTACTTC,TRBV6-1,15,.,TRBJ2-5,.
CATSDYGKDNEQFF,TGTGCCACCAGTGATTACGGCAAAGACAATGAGCAGTTCTTC,TRBV24-1,14,.,TRBJ2-1,.
CASSSDPWNTEAFF,TGCGCCAGCAGCTCGGACCCTTGGAACACTGAAGCTTTCTTT,TRBV5-1,14,.,TRBJ1-1,.
CSATQGASNQPQHF,TGCAGTGCTACGCAGGGGGCAAGCAATCAGCCCCAGCATTTT,TRBV20-1,14,TRBD1,TRBJ1-5,.
CASTPRGESYNEQFF,TGTGCCAGTACCCCCAGGGGAGAGAGCTACAATGAGCAGTTCTTC,TRBV19,15,.,TRBJ2-1,few
CAVGGGRNEKLFF,TGTGCCGTGGGCGGGGGGCGTAATGAAAAACTGTTTTTT,TRBV28,13,.,TRBJ1-4,.
CASSYSTGSGNTIYF,TGTGCCAGCAGTTACTCGACCGGCTCTGGAAACACCATATATTTT,TRBV6-5,15,.,TRBJ1-3,many
CASRLAAGDGYEQYF,TGTGCAAGTCGCTTAGCGGCGGGAGATGGGTACGAGCAGTACTTC,TRBV12-2,15,.,TRBJ2-7,few
CASSPNVAGANVLTF,TGTGCCAGCTCCCCGAACGTCGCTGGGGCCAACGTCCTGACTTTC,TRBV18,15,.,TRBJ2-6,few
CASRKTSGGTGELFF,TGTGCCAGCAGAAAGACTAGCGGGGGAACCGGGGAGCTGTTTTTT,TRBV12-3/TRBV12-4,15,TRBD2,TRBJ2-2,few
CSAREDVEQFF,TGCAGTGCTAGAGAGGACGTTGAGCAGTTCTTC,TRBV20-1,11,.,TRBJ2-1,.
CASNIEPGGYTF,TGTGCCAGCAACATCGAGCCTGGAGGCTACACCTTC,TRBV12-3/TRBV12-4,12,.,TRBJ1-2,.
CASSPVTPGTAYEQYF,TGTGCCAGCAGCCCAGTTACACCCGGGACAGCCTACGAGCAGTACTTC,TRBV11-2,16,TRBD1,TRBJ2-7,few
CASSFPAGGGYEQFF,TGTGCCAGCAGTTTTCCGGCGGGAGGGGGGTATGAGCAGTTCTTC,TRBV12-3/TRBV12-4,15,TRBD2,TRBJ2-1,many
CSARGLADYNEQFF,TGCAGTGCTAGAGGTCTAGCGGATTACAATGAGCAGTTCTTC,TRBV20-1,14,TRBD2,TRBJ2-1,many